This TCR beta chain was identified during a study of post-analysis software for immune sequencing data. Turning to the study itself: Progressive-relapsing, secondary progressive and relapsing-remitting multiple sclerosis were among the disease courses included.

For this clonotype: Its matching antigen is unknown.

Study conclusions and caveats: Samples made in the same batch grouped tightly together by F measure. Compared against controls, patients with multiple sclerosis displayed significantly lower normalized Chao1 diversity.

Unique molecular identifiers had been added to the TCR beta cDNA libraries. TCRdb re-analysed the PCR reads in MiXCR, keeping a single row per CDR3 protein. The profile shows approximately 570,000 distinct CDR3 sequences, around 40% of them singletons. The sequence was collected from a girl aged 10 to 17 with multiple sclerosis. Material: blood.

Written as DNA, the CDR3 is TGTGCCAGCAGCTCCGGGACAGCCCCTCACAATGAGCAGTTCTTC. Its protein product is CASSSGTAPHNEQFF. The chain recombines TRBV6-5 with TRBJ2-1; 7 bases agree with TRBD1. The CDR3 loop spans 15 amino acids. The V gene's germline CDR1 is MNHEY and CDR2 SVGAGI. V lost 6 bases and J lost 5; bases outside the gene matches: 10.